These T cell receptor beta chains were read from a single sample in a study of T cells after yellow fever vaccination. TCRdb reprocessed the 5' RACE reads with MiXCR, giving one entry per CDR3 protein. The profile shows 25,000 to 30,000 distinct CDR3 sequences, roughly 4.7% of them singletons. Material: PBMCs, either bulk or a sorted T-cell subset (CD4+, CD8+, memory, or dextramer-sorted; not recorded which), obtained on the day of the yellow fever booster vaccination. Source of these receptors: a man between 18 and 29 years old who received the YFV17D yellow fever vaccine. Each CDR3 is given with its conserved first and last residue. D genes are given only for firm matches. A row's size may be missing; if present it is once, few, many or a size class.

>few|TRBJ2-1|TRBV4-3|.
CASSQEGMSWQTYNEQFF
TGCGCCAGCAGCCAAGAGGGGATGAGTTGGCAGACCTACAATGAGCAGTTCTTC
>many|TRBJ1-1|TRBV7-9|.
CASSFQGRTTEAFF
TGTGCCAGCAGCTTCCAGGGGAGGACCACTGAAGCTTTCTTT
>.|TRBJ2-5|TRBV4-2|.
CASSQGIETQYF
TGTGCCAGCAGCCAAGGTATAGAGACCCAGTACTTC
>few|TRBJ2-3|TRBV7-2|TRBD2
CASSLGLAGVTDTQYF
TGTGCCAGCAGCCTAGGTCTAGCGGGGGTGACAGATACGCAGTATTTT
>many|TRBJ2-5|TRBV5-1|.
CASGTGLETQYF
TGCGCCAGCGGCACAGGGCTGGAGACCCAGTACTTC
>many|TRBJ2-1|TRBV5-1|.
CASSRNRDPSYNEQFF
TGCGCCAGCAGCCGTAACAGGGATCCCTCCTACAATGAGCAGTTCTTC
>.|TRBJ2-7|TRBV12-5|.
CASKNSNGYEQYF
TGTGCTAGTAAAAACAGTAATGGTTACGAGCAGTACTTC
>many|TRBJ2-7|TRBV20-1|.
CSAILANRYEQYF
TGCAGTGCTATTCTAGCGAATCGGTACGAGCAGTACTTC
>many|TRBJ2-3|TRBV5-1|TRBD1
CASSAAGTGAADTQYF
TGCGCCAGCAGCGCCGCCGGGACAGGGGCGGCAGATACGCAGTATTTT
>many|TRBJ2-3|TRBV4-2|TRBD2
CATSMRGGSTDTQYF
TGTGCCACAAGCATGCGGGGGGGCAGCACAGATACGCAGTATTTT
>many|TRBJ2-1|TRBV12-3/TRBV12-4|TRBD1
CASTDGTGDYNEQFF
TGTGCCAGCACGGACGGGACAGGGGATTACAATGAGCAGTTCTTC
>many|TRBJ1-1|TRBV12-3/TRBV12-4|.
CASSGLNTEAFF
TGTGCCAGCAGTGGGTTGAACACTGAAGCTTTCTTT
>few|TRBJ2-6|TRBV12-3/TRBV12-4|.
CASTPGESGANVLTF
TGTGCCAGCACCCCGGGGGAGTCTGGGGCCAACGTCCTGACTTTC
>.|TRBJ2-3|TRBV7-2|.
CASSYKGFADTQYF
TGTGCCAGCAGCTACAAGGGTTTTGCAGATACGCAGTATTTT
>.|TRBJ2-3|TRBV5-1|.
CASSLAPGSTDTQYF
TGCGCCAGCAGCTTGGCCCCTGGGAGCACAGATACGCAGTATTTT
>many|TRBJ2-7|TRBV5-1|.
CASSLAATNAYEQYF
TGCGCCAGCAGCTTGGCCGCGACGAATGCCTACGAGCAGTACTTC
>few|TRBJ2-5|TRBV3-1|.
CASSPLARYQETQYF
TGTGCCAGCAGCCCGTTGGCGAGGTACCAAGAGACCCAGTACTTC
>many|TRBJ1-3|TRBV20-1|.
CSARVGRANTIYF
TGCAGTGCTAGAGTAGGGAGGGCGAACACCATATATTTT
>medium-sized|TRBJ1-2|TRBV29-1|.
CSVDDGMGGYTF
TGCAGCGTTGACGACGGAATGGGTGGCTACACCTTC
>few|TRBJ1-6|TRBV19|TRBD1
CASGDRADSPLHF
TGTGCCAGCGGTGACAGGGCAGATTCACCCCTCCACTTT
>many|TRBJ1-3|TRBV5-1|TRBD1
CASSTGTGELSGNTIYF
TGCGCCAGCAGCACCGGGACAGGGGAACTCTCTGGAAACACCATATATTTT
>few|TRBJ2-1|TRBV7-2|.
CASSLDYFQGSYNEQFF
TGTGCCAGCAGCTTAGATTATTTCCAAGGCTCCTACAATGAGCAGTTCTTC
>many|TRBJ2-7|TRBV5-1|.
CASSPTGPTYEQYF
TGCGCCAGCAGCCCAACCGGGCCGACCTACGAGCAGTACTTC
>many|TRBJ2-2|TRBV6-6|TRBD2
CASSYGGAGELFF
TGTGCCAGCAGTTACGGGGGGGCCGGGGAGCTGTTTTTT
>.|TRBJ1-2|TRBV4-3|.
CASSQDWGIYGYTF
TGCGCCAGCAGCCAAGATTGGGGGATCTATGGCTACACCTTC
>.|TRBJ1-4|TRBV7-9|TRBD1
CASSLRGQIREKLFF
TGTGCCAGCAGCTTAAGGGGACAGATAAGGGAAAAACTGTTTTTT
>.|TRBJ2-5|TRBV18|TRBD2
CASSPLYRRRSGGSQETQYF
TGTGCCAGCTCACCCCTCTATCGGAGACGTAGCGGGGGGTCCCAAGAGACCCAGTACTTC
>large|TRBJ2-1|TRBV5-1|.
CASSLDEPTDNEQFF
TGCGCCAGCAGCTTGGACGAGCCTACCGACAATGAGCAGTTCTTC
>many|TRBJ2-3|TRBV12-3/TRBV12-4|TRBD2
CASSRLARSTDTQYF
TGTGCCAGCTCGAGACTAGCGCGGAGCACAGATACGCAGTATTTT
>many|TRBJ2-7|TRBV7-9|.
CASSLADFEQYF
TGTGCCAGCAGCTTAGCGGATTTCGAGCAGTACTTC
>many|TRBJ2-2|TRBV7-2|TRBD2
CASSLVHGLAAELFF
TGTGCCAGCAGCTTAGTACATGGACTAGCGGCAGAGCTGTTTTTT
>many|TRBJ2-1|TRBV20-1|TRBD2
CSARPLAVSYNEQFF
TGCAGTGCTAGGCCCCTAGCGGTCTCCTACAATGAGCAGTTCTTC
>many|TRBJ2-1|TRBV20-1|TRBD2
CSARDAGGSDEQFF
TGCAGTGCTAGAGATGCGGGGGGGTCGGATGAGCAGTTCTTC
>many|TRBJ2-3|TRBV20-1|.
CSARAPATSTDTQYF
TGCAGTGCTAGAGCACCAGCGACCAGCACAGATACGCAGTATTTT
>many|TRBJ2-6|TRBV5-5|.
CASTLLSGANVLTF
TGTGCCAGCACCTTGCTCTCGGGGGCCAACGTCCTGACTTTC
>many|TRBJ1-1|TRBV12-3/TRBV12-4|.
CASSLARMGTEAFF
TGTGCCAGCAGTTTAGCAAGGATGGGCACTGAAGCTTTCTTT
>.|TRBJ2-1|TRBV3-1|.
CASSQPRGSYNEQFF
TGTGCCAGCAGCCAGCCGCGGGGCTCCTACAATGAGCAGTTCTTC
>many|TRBJ2-7|TRBV20-1|.
CSASGEVYEQYF
TGCAGTGCTTCAGGGGAGGTCTACGAGCAGTACTTC
>many|TRBJ2-7|TRBV29-1|.
CSVAQYYEQYF
TGCAGCGTTGCTCAGTACTACGAGCAGTACTTC
>many|TRBJ2-1|TRBV5-1|TRBD1
CASSARGQGNNEQFF
TGCGCCAGCAGCGCGCGGGGACAGGGGAACAATGAGCAGTTCTTC
>.|TRBJ1-5|TRBV7-2|.
CASSFSGQNNQPQHF
TGTGCCAGCAGCTTTTCGGGACAAAACAATCAGCCCCAGCATTTT
>many|TRBJ1-4|TRBV4-3|.
CASSQDGGEKLFF
TGCGCCAGCAGCCAAGATGGGGGAGAAAAACTGTTTTTT
>many|TRBJ1-4|TRBV5-1|.
CASSLPAGEKLFF
TGCGCCAGCAGCTTGCCCGCAGGTGAAAAACTGTTTTTT
>.|TRBJ1-2|TRBV5-1|TRBD1
CASSRDRGYGYTF
TGCGCCAGCAGCCGGGACAGGGGTTATGGCTACACCTTC
>many|TRBJ1-1|TRBV12-3/TRBV12-4|.
CASSLAAGAFF
TGTGCCAGCAGTTTGGCGGCCGGGGCTTTCTTT
>many|TRBJ2-3|TRBV5-1|.
CASSFRFQGTPVADTQYF
TGCGCCAGCAGCTTTCGGTTTCAAGGGACCCCCGTGGCAGATACGCAGTATTTT
>many|TRBJ1-3|TRBV4-2|.
CASSQEGTIYF
TGTGCCAGCAGCCAAGAGGGCACCATATATTTT
>many|TRBJ1-1|TRBV7-9|.
CASSFQGPNTEAFF
TGTGCCAGCAGCTTCCAGGGCCCGAACACTGAAGCTTTCTTT
>many|TRBJ2-5|TRBV5-1|TRBD1
CASSSQGAGETQYF
TGCGCCAGCAGCTCCCAGGGGGCTGGGGAGACCCAGTACTTC
>many|TRBJ2-3|TRBV4-3|.
CASSQDQVAGTQYF
TGCGCCAGCAGCCAAGATCAGGTAGCCGGTACGCAGTATTTT
>.|TRBJ2-5|TRBV4-3|TRBD1
CASSQDHRGETQYF
TGCGCCAGCAGCCAAGATCACAGGGGGGAGACCCAGTACTTC
>many|TRBJ2-5|TRBV4-3|.
CASSQGTYQETQYF
TGCGCCAGCAGCCAGGGGACATACCAAGAGACCCAGTACTTC
>many|TRBJ1-1|TRBV7-3|TRBD1
CASSPQGQGNTEAFF
TGTGCCAGCAGCCCACAGGGACAGGGGAACACTGAAGCTTTCTTT
>few|TRBJ2-4|TRBV12-3/TRBV12-4|.
CASSPHPTPGDIQYF
TGTGCCAGCAGTCCCCACCCTACCCCAGGGGACATTCAGTACTTC
>many|TRBJ2-7|TRBV7-2|.
CASSLNQRDVEYF
TGTGCCAGCAGCTTAAATCAAAGGGATGTGGAGTACTTC